This T cell receptor (beta chain) comes out of a study of brain T cells in children with intractable seizures (dated by TCRdb to 2020 to 2023). Study-level background: Resected brain tissue from some 53 pediatric epilepsy surgery cases was initially screened for immune gene transcripts with a NanoString immunology panel. Among the roughly twelve selected surgery cases, eight also had pre-surgery blood sequenced, leaving four with brain tissue only. What the research found in general, with its limitations: Because pre- and post-surgery blood were sequenced to different depths, clones absent from the pre-surgery sample may reflect undersampling. The patients' HCMV serostatus was not known, and viral specificity was inferred solely from CDR3 sequence similarity.

Reading the germline V gene gives CDR1 SQVTM and CDR2 ANQGSEA. V drops 0 bases and J drops 0 bases, leaving 23 bases in between. The CDR3 holds 19 amino acids from the cysteine to the phenylalanine. Only CDR3 DNA is held: 57 bases, read in frame from base 1. The time point label for this specimen denotes: resected brain tissue, or blood drawn just prior to surgery. The surgery cases with the highest brain T cell transcript signatures were chosen for TCR beta chain sequencing of brain tissue, and also of blood when blood was available. Before surgery, the patients had been given at least one anti-epileptic drug. TCR-sequenced patients were children with drug-resistant epilepsy due to tuberous sclerosis complex, focal cortical dysplasia, Rasmussen encephalitis or hemimegalencephaly. The Monarch genomic DNA purification kit was used to extract bulk genomic DNA from unsorted brain tissue and whole blood.

The immunoSEQ assay was applied to genomic DNA to generate the TCR beta chain sequences. The authors' analysis ran thus. Any CDR3 sequence that did not begin with the conserved framework cysteine at position 104 was removed by hand. To get clonality, the normalized Shannon's Diversity Index was subtracted from one, giving values from 0 (maximal diversity) to 1 (oligoclonal). Chi-squared comparison-of-proportions tests assessed whether the same CDR3 differed in frequency between samples, such as brain versus blood. Public clonotypes were identified through searches of immuneACCESS, and similarity to known antiviral clonotypes was evaluated with the VDJdb browser. In TCRdb, the immuneACCESS table is reduced to in-frame sequences with V and J assigned. These tables do not hold every clone; where another copy was compared, an unresolved V gene accounts for under half, and the others remain unexplained. V and J calls and clone size come straight from that table; D and trimming were deduced from the DNA. This sample holds about 40,000 clones; roughly 90% were observed only once. Roughly 6% of the sample rests with the top ten.

In its sample, this clone was seen once. The target of this receptor is not known. Per-base qualities were not stored, and no clone one base away is much larger. The V gene is TRBV29-1 and the J gene is TRBJ1-2, with no reliable assignment of the D segment. The clonotype was recovered from a girl aged 2-10 years with tuberous sclerosis and intractable seizures. Sample: peripheral blood, taken at surgery. The CDR3 amino acid sequence is: CSVEDRGGTTTTTNYGYTF. The sequenced DNA: TGCAGCGTTGAAGATCGAGGTGGTACCACTACTACTACTAACTATGGCTACACCTTC.